Below are 23 T cell receptor beta chains sequenced from a single sample in a study of CD8+ T cells in alopecia areata. Isolated RNA was reverse transcribed into cDNA used as the sequencing template. Repertoires were generated with immunoSEQ multiplex PCR, while TCRdb's copy carries only in-frame clones and drops some. This table has about 200,000 clones, 35% to 40% appearing once. Specified treatment: oral pan-JAK inhibitor, 5-10 mg twice daily. This specimen was CD4+ T cells sorted from blood, taken at approximately week 34, from a patient treated with tofacitinib. The receptors shown here come from a human donor with alopecia areata.

The CDR3 reads CGLRGDSNQPQHF. In nucleotides, the CDR3 is TGTGGATTGAGGGGGGATAGCAATCAGCCCCAGCATTTT. This chain joins TRBV6-6 and TRBJ1-5, with D tentatively TRBD1 (6 bases). Per germline, CDR1 MNHNY and CDR2 SVGAGI (reference sequence). CDR3 length equals 13 residues.

As DNA, the CDR3 is TGTGCCAGCAGCTTCATGTCTAACTATGGCTACACCTTC. As protein: CASSFMSNYGYTF. The rearrangement uses TRBV7-9 and TRBJ1-2; D call uncertain. With 3 bases removed from V and 0 bases from J, the gap between germline ends came to 5 bases. CDR3 length equals 13 residues. Germline V gene sequence: CDR1 SEHNR, CDR2 FQNEAQ (reference sequence).

The chain is built from TRBV10-3 and TRBJ1-6; D not certain. With 3 bases removed from V and 10 bases from J, the gap between germline ends came to 7 bases. The CDR3 consists of 12 residues. The germline V gene encodes CDR1 ENHRY and CDR2 SYGVKD. This chain's CDR3 is CAISDVSSPLHF. CDR3 nucleotide sequence: TGTGCCATCAGTGATGTATCCTCACCCCTCCACTTT.

For the CDR3, the DNA is TGTGCCAGCCCGACTCGGGGCGGCTATGGCTACACCTTC. Its protein is CASPTRGGYGYTF. The rearrangement links TRBV18 to TRBJ1-2; D may be TRBD1 (5 bases). V gave up 8 bases and J gave up 4 bases, with 14 bases separating them. The CDR3 sequence is 13 residues long. Germline CDR1 reads KGHSH; CDR2 reads LQKENI.

The sample holds a few counts of this clone. This chain links TRBV14 with TRBJ2-1; possible D gene TRBD2, 6 bases. V lost 2 bases and J 4 bases, leaving 15 bases between the germline ends. Germline-derived CDR1 and CDR2 are SGHDN and FVKESK. The CDR3 runs to 16 residues. CDR3 in DNA: TGTGCCAGCAGCCAAAGGCGAGGAGGGGCGTACAATGAGCAGTTCTTC. As protein: CASSQRRGGAYNEQFF.

Here the CDR3 DNA reads TGCGCCAGCAGCAGATGGACTAGCGGGAGTGGGACCCAGTACTTC. Encoded protein: CASSRWTSGSGTQYF. This chain joins TRBV5-1 and TRBJ2-5; 13 positions agree with TRBD2. The V segment lost 4 bases and the J segment 7 bases; nucleotides outside the gene matches: 7. The CDR3 has 15 residues. Per the germline V gene, CDR1 is SGHRS and CDR2 is YFSETQ.

This clone appeared many times. The rearrangement links TRBV29-1 to TRBJ1-2; weak D call: TRBD1 (5 bases). Deletions cut 3 bases from V and 7 bases from J, with 12 bases between. Germline values: CDR1 SQVTM, CDR2 ANQGSEA. The CDR3 runs to 12 residues. The DNA of the CDR3 is TGCAGCGTTGATGGATTAGGGGCTGGCTACACCTTC. It translates to CSVDGLGAGYTF. Based on the CDR3 plus reference TRBV29-1 and TRBJ1-2, the full variable domain is SAVISQKPSRDICQRGTSLTIQCQVDSQVTMMFWYRQQPGQSLTLIATANQGSEATYESGFVIDKFPISRPNLTFSTLTVSNMSPEDSSIYLCSVDGLGAGYTFGSGTRLTVV.

This clone was seen only a few times. The V and J genes are TRBV30 and TRBJ2-3; D ambiguous. The CDR3 consists of 14 residues. Germline CDR1 GTSNPN, CDR2 SVGIG (reference sequence). The V end lost 0 bases, the J end lost 0 bases, and 7 bases lay between the germline ends. CDR3 protein: CAWSVDGSTDTQYF. Written as DNA, the CDR3 is TGTGCCTGGAGTGTAGACGGGAGCACAGATACGCAGTATTTT. Full variable domain (missing parts from reference TRBV30 and TRBJ2-3): SQTIHQWPATLVQPVGSPLSLECTVEGTSNPNLYWYRQAAGRGLQLLFYSVGIGQISSEVPQNLSASRPQDRQFILSSKKLLLSDSGFYLCAWSVDGSTDTQYFGPGTRLTVL.

A few counts support this clone. Different DNA sequences within this sample yield the same CDR3. V gene TRBV30 combines with J gene TRBJ2-2; D uncertain. CDR3 size: 14 residues. Germline V lookup: CDR1 GTSNPN, CDR2 SVGIG (reference sequence). V lost 0 bases and J lost 7, with 12 bases in between. CDR3 residues: CAWSVQVQVGELFF. CDR3 nucleotides: TGTGCCTGGAGTGTTCAGGTTCAGGTCGGGGAGCTGTTTTTT.

J is TRBJ1-1 and V is TRBV29-1, with D tentatively TRBD1 (6 bases). Trimming stripped 4 bases from V and 3 bases from J, with 15 bases between. Germline V gene data show CDR1 as SQVTM and CDR2 as ANQGSEA. The CDR3 consists of 14 residues. CDR3 bases: TGCAGCGTTGTCAAGGAAGGGGGGGACACTGAAGCTTTCTTT. Protein: CSVVKEGGDTEAFF. Full variable domain (rest looked up from reference TRBV29-1 and TRBJ1-1): SAVISQKPSRDICQRGTSLTIQCQVDSQVTMMFWYRQQPGQSLTLIATANQGSEATYESGFVIDKFPISRPNLTFSTLTVSNMSPEDSSIYLCSVVKEGGDTEAFFGQGTRLTVV.

The J gene is TRBJ2-3, the V gene TRBV18; D is unclear. CDR1 KGHSH and CDR2 LQKENI come from the germline V gene. The CDR3 is 14 amino acids. The V end lost 8 bases, the J end lost 2 bases, and 14 bases lay between the germline ends. CDR3 coding DNA: TGTGCCAGCGCTCCCCCAAGTCTCACAGATACGCAGTATTTT. Amino acid sequence: CASAPPSLTDTQYF. The full variable domain, in which reference TRBV18 and TRBJ2-3 provide the parts outside the CDR3, is NAGVMQNPRHLVRRRGQEARLRCSPMKGHSHVYWYRQLPEEGLKFMVYLQKENIIDESGMPKERFSAEFPKEGPSILRIQQVVRGDSAAYFCASAPPSLTDTQYFGPGTRLTVL.

Note on this clone: Its ends do not fully match the called genes, so a read error is possible. V and J are TRBV2 and TRBJ2-7; TRBD2 might be the D (6 bases). The CDR3 covers 14 residues. Per germline, CDR1 SNHLY and CDR2 FYNNEI. CDR3 sequence (DNA): TGTGCCAGCAGTGAAGCTTTTTGGGACTTTGTGAAGCACTTC. This encodes CASSEAFWDFVKHF.

The sample holds a few counts of this clone. The chain combines TRBV30 with TRBJ2-1; D may be TRBD2 (6 bases). The germline gives CDR1 GTSNPN, CDR2 SVGIG (reference sequence). The V and J ends lost 5 bases and 9 bases respectively, with 14 bases between them. The length of the CDR3 is 12 residues. The CDR3 region is CAWGGIGSEQFF. The CDR3 nucleotides are TGTGCCTGGGGCGGGATTGGGAGTGAGCAGTTCTTC. Combining the CDR3 with reference TRBV30 and TRBJ2-1 gives the whole variable domain SQTIHQWPATLVQPVGSPLSLECTVEGTSNPNLYWYRQAAGRGLQLLFYSVGIGQISSEVPQNLSASRPQDRQFILSSKKLLLSDSGFYLCAWGGIGSEQFFGPGTRLTVL.

This clone was seen once. The V and J genes are TRBV7-2 and TRBJ1-5; 7 positions match TRBD1. The CDR3 runs 18 residues. Trimming cost V 4 bases and J 3 bases; bases outside gene matches: 15. Germline CDR1 is SGHTA and CDR2 is FQGNSA. The CDR3 loop reads CASSSEPPGQYYNQPQHF. For the CDR3, the DNA is TGTGCCAGCAGCTCTGAACCGCCGGGACAGTATTACAATCAGCCCCAGCATTTT.

The V and J genes are TRBV11-2 and TRBJ2-7; possibly TRBD2 for D (7 bases). This CDR3 comprises 15 residues. In germline, CDR1 is SGHAT, CDR2 FQNNGV. The germline V and J ends were trimmed by 1 base and 5 bases, with 15 bases remaining between them. This CDR3 is CASSLGAGAGDEQYF. The CDR3, as DNA: TGTGCCAGCAGCTTAGGGGCGGGGGCCGGCGACGAGCAGTACTTC.

Only one count was recorded for this clone. For the CDR3, the DNA is TGTGCCAGCAGGCACGACAAGGGAAGGGGTGATACGCAGTATTTT. Its translation is CASRHDKGRGDTQYF. This chain uses TRBV7-2 with TRBJ2-3; possible D gene TRBD1, 5 bases. There are 15 residues in the CDR3. V was trimmed by 6 bases and J by 6 bases, leaving 19 bases between them. Germline CDR1 SGHTA, CDR2 FQGNSA.

V and J are TRBV7-6 and TRBJ2-7; 10 nucleotides align to TRBD1. The length of the CDR3 is 15 residues. Germline-derived CDR1 and CDR2 are SGHVS and FNYEAQ. The V gene end was trimmed by 3 bases and the J gene end by 1 base; junction bases not matched to a gene: 3. In nucleotides, the CDR3 is TGTGCCAGCAGCTTGGGACAGGGGAGATCCTACGAGCAGTACTTC. Protein: CASSLGQGRSYEQYF.

The chain links TRBV30 to TRBJ1-6; D gene ambiguous. V gave up 2 bases and J gave up 10 bases, with 9 bases separating them. The CDR3 loop spans 12 amino acids. Looked up from germline, CDR1 is GTSNPN and CDR2 is SVGIG (reference sequence). DNA of the CDR3: TGTGCCTGGAGTTACATAGAATCACCCCTCCACTTT. This codes for CAWSYIESPLHF.

This rearrangement joins TRBV7-9 to TRBJ2-2, with D possibly matching TRBD2 (6 bases). V lost 5 bases and J lost 7, with 23 bases in between. Per the germline V gene, CDR1 is SEHNR and CDR2 is FQNEAQ (reference sequence). The CDR3 runs to 17 residues. DNA for the CDR3: TGTGCCAGCAGCCCCCCGCCACCCGCGGGGTACGTCGGGGAGCTGTTTTTT. This sequence encodes CASSPPPPAGYVGELFF. Based on the CDR3 plus reference TRBV7-9 and TRBJ2-2, the full variable domain is DTGVSQNPRHKITKRGQNVTFRCDPISEHNRLYWYRQTLGQGPEFLTYFQNEAQLEKSRLLSDRFSAERPKGSFSTLEIQRTEQGDSAMYLCASSPPPPAGYVGELFFGEGSRLTVL.

The rearrangement uses TRBV2 and TRBJ1-2; 8 bases fit TRBD1. CDR1 SNHLY and CDR2 FYNNEI come from the germline V gene. There are 14 residues in the CDR3. Trimming cost V 5 bases and J 0 bases; bases outside gene matches: 2. CDR3 nucleotide sequence: TGTGCCAGCAGTCGGGACAGGACTAACTATGGCTACACCTTC. Its translation: CASSRDRTNYGYTF.

CDR3 nucleotide sequence: TGTGCCAGCAGGATCAATCAGGGAGACGAGACCCAGTACTTC. Its protein is CASRINQGDETQYF. The J gene is TRBJ2-5, the V gene TRBV5-4; D assignment may be TRBD1 or TRBD2 (5 bases each). Trimming shortened V by 5 bases and J by 5 bases, and 16 bases separated the two germline ends. The V gene's germline CDR1 is SGHNT and CDR2 YYREEE (reference sequence). The CDR3 contains 14 residues.

The table lists this clone with a few counts. The gene calls are TRBV19 and TRBJ1-6, with 7 bases aligning to TRBD1. V was clipped by 6 bases and J by 0 bases; unmatched bases: 8. The CDR3 loop spans 17 amino acids. CDR1 is LNHDA and CDR2 is SQIVND in the germline V gene (reference sequence). The CDR3 sequence: CASSDSGQLSYNSPLHF. The CDR3, as DNA: TGTGCCAGTAGCGATTCGGGACAGCTCTCCTATAATTCACCCCTCCACTTT. The full variable domain, rest sourced from reference TRBV19 and TRBJ1-6, is DGGITQSPKYLFRKEGQNVTLSCEQNLNHDAMYWYRQDPGQGLRLIYYSQIVNDFQKGDIAEGYSVSREKKESFPLTVTSAQKNPTAFYLCASSDSGQLSYNSPLHFGNGTRLTVT.

A few counts support this clone. The V and J genes are TRBV10-3 and TRBJ2-7; 9 bases align to TRBD2. Per germline, CDR1 ENHRY and CDR2 SYGVKD. This CDR3 has 15 residues. The junction had 11 bases not matched to a gene; V was cut back by 7 bases and J by 4 bases. The CDR3 is CAIKLQPGLAYEQYF. The CDR3 DNA sequence: TGTGCCATCAAACTCCAACCGGGACTAGCTTACGAGCAGTACTTC.